This TCR beta chain was retrieved from a study of blood T cell repertoires in COVID-19. All enrollees were about 18 to 89 years old and from roughly 26 US areas. Trimming removed 4 bases from V and 6 bases from J; junction bases left unmatched: 7. The CDR3 runs to 15 residues. The germline V gene encodes CDR1 SGHTA and CDR2 FQGNSA. The protocol was immunoSEQ multiplex PCR, while the TCRdb copy is restricted to in-frame clones and leaves out a portion. The table includes 300,000 to 400,000 clones, 75% to 90% detected once. The receptor comes from a young man who had recovered from COVID-19. What was sequenced was PBMCs or T cells enriched from blood (not recorded which). This chain uses TRBV7-2 with TRBJ2-7, with 12 bases aligning to TRBD2. The CDR3 is CASSSPTSGSFEQYF. In DNA, the CDR3 is TGTGCCAGCAGCTCCCCGACTAGCGGGAGTTTCGAGCAGTACTTC.